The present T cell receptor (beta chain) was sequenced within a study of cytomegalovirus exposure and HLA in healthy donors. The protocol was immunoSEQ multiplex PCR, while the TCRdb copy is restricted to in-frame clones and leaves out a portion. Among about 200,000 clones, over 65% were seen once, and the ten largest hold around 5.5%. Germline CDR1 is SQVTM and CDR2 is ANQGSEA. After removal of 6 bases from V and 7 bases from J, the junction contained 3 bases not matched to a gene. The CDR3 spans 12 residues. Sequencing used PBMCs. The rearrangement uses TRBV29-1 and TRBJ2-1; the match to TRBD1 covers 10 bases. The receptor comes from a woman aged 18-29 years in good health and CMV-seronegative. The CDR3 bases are TGCAGCGTATTGGGACAGGGGAATGAGCAGTTCTTC. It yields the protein CSVLGQGNEQFF.